The 3 T cell receptor beta chains listed next were all sequenced from one sample in a study of patients and donors after allogeneic stem cell transplantation. TCRdb processed the RT-PCR reads anew with MiXCR; each CDR3 protein has one entry. Among approximately 140,000 distinct CDR3 sequences listed, about 36% were seen once. The sample consisted of blood, either unsorted or a sorted T cell fraction (not recorded which). Receptors originate from a human donor who was either an allogeneic HSCT recipient or a stem cell or donor lymphocyte infusion donor (not recorded which). It is not recorded whose cells these are; they may come from a transplant donor.

The genes are TRBV5-6 and TRBJ1-5, with TRBD1 as a possible D gene (5 bases). V was pared by 1 base and J by 5 bases, with 10 bases between. Germline CDR1 is SGHDT and CDR2 is YYEEEE. The CDR3 consists of 14 residues. In DNA form, the CDR3 reads TGTGCCAGCAGCTTGTTCAGGGTGGATCAGCCCCAGCATTTT. Translated: CASSLFRVDQPQHF.

The chain couples TRBV10-3 to TRBJ2-2; no reliable D call. The CDR3 runs 14 residues. V lost 2 bases to trimming and J lost 1 base, with 5 bases between them. Germline V gene sequence: CDR1 ENHRY, CDR2 SYGVKD. The CDR3 region is CAISEPVNTGELFF. The CDR3 region has the DNA TGTGCCATCAGTGAGCCCGTGAACACCGGGGAGCTGTTTTTT.

CDR3 coding DNA: TGTGCCAGCATTGTCGGGGTGGGCACCGGGGAGCTGTTTTTT. It encodes CASIVGVGTGELFF. The V gene is TRBV28, the J gene TRBJ2-2; D may be TRBD2 (5 bases). CDR3 length: 14 residues. Germline V gene sequence: CDR1 MDHEN, CDR2 SYDVKM. Trimming stripped 7 bases from V and 4 bases from J, with 13 bases between.